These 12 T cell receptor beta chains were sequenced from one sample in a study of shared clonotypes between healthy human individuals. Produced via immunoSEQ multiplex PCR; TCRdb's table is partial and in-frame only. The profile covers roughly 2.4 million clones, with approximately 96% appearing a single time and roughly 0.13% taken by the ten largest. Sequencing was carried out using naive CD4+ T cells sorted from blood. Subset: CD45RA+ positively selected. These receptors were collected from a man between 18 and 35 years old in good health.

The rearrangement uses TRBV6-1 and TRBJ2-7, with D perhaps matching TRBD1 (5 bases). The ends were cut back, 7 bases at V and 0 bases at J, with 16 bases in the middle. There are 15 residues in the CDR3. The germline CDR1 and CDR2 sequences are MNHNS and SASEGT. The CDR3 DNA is TGTGCCAGCACCTTGGGCAGGGCTCCCTCCTACGAGCAGTACTTC. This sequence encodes CASTLGRAPSYEQYF.

The CDR3 reads CASSLGPPWGGYTF. The CDR3 DNA reads as TGTGCCAGCAGCTTGGGACCGCCATGGGGTGGCTACACCTTC. The rearrangement links TRBV7-9 to TRBJ1-2, with a weak D call TRBD1 (5 bases). Trimming left V 3 bases short and J 7 bases short, with 15 bases between. Germline V gene lookup returns CDR1 SEHNR and CDR2 FQNEAQ (reference sequence). The CDR3 has 14 amino acids.

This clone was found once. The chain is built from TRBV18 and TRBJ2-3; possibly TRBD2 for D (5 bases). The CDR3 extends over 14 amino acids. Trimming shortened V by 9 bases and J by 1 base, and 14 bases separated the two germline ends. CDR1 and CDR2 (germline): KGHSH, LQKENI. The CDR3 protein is CASQPEVGTDTQYF. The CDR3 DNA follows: TGTGCCAGTCAACCGGAGGTCGGCACAGATACGCAGTATTTT.

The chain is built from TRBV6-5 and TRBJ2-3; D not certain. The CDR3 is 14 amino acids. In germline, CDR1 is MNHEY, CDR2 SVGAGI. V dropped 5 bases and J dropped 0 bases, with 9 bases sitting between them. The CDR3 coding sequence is TGTGCCAGCAGTCAGAGATTTAGCACAGATACGCAGTATTTT. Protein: CASSQRFSTDTQYF.

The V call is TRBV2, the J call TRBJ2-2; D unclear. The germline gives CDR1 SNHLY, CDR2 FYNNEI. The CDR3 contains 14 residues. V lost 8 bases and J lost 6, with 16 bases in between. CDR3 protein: CASLRTAVAGELFF. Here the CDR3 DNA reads TGTGCCAGCCTTCGAACGGCGGTGGCCGGGGAGCTGTTTTTT.

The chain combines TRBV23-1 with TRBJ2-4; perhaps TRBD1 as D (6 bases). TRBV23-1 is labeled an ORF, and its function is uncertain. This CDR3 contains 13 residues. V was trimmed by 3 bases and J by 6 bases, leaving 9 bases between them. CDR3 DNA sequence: TGCGCCAGCAGTCAGGGGGCCCTAAACATTCAGTACTTC. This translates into CASSQGALNIQYF.

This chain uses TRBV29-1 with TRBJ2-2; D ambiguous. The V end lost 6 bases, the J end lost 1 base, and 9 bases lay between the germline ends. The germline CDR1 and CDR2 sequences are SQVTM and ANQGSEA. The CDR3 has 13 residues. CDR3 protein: CSVRPLNTGELFF. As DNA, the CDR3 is TGCAGCGTACGACCTCTGAACACCGGGGAGCTGTTTTTT.

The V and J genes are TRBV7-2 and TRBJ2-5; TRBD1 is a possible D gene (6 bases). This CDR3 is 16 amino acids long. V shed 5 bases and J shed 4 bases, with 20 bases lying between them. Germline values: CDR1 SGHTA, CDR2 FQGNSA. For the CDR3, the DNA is TGTGCCAGCAGCCCTATCCAACAGGGCGGTCTAGAGACCCAGTACTTC. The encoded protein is CASSPIQQGGLETQYF.

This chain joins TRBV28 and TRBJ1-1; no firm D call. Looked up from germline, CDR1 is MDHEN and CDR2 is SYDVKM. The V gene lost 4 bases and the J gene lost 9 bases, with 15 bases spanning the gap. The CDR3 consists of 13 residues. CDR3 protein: CASSYSAIRKAFF. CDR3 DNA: TGTGCCAGCAGTTATTCAGCCATTCGGAAAGCTTTCTTT.

The CDR3 DNA sequence: TGTGCCAGCAGCCTAAATTGGCCAGCGGGAGGGCCCTGGGCCTCCCTGGAGCCGTACGAGCAGTACTTC. It is translated as CASSLNWPAGGPWASLEPYEQYF. The chain links TRBV21-1 to TRBJ2-7; no DNA check was done on the table's D call, TRBD2. TRBV21-1 is marked as a pseudogene. The CDR3 contains 23 residues.

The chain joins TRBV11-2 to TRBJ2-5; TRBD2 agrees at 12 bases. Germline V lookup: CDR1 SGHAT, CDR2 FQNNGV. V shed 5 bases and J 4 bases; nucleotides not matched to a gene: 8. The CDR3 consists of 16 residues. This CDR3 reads CASSLSSGRASETQYF. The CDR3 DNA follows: TGTGCCAGCAGCCTTTCTAGCGGGAGGGCCTCAGAGACCCAGTACTTC.

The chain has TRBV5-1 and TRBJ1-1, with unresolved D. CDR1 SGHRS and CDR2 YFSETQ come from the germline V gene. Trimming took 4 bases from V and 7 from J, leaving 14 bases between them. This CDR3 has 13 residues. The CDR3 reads CASSAFNGGEAFF. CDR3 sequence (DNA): TGCGCCAGCAGCGCCTTTAACGGCGGTGAAGCTTTCTTT.